The 2 T cell receptor beta chains below all came from one sample that was sequenced in a study of graft-versus-host responses after intestinal transplantation. These receptors have no identified antigens. Sequencing used immunoSEQ multiplex PCR; TCRdb keeps in-frame clones, though not all of them. Of approximately 100,000 clones in the sample, roughly 88% were seen once. This specimen consisted of unstimulated CD4+ T cells sorted from spleen or lymph node cells, obtained before intestinal transplant. Receptors were obtained from a human donor who received an intestinal transplant.

The rearrangement links TRBV2 to TRBJ2-4; 9 positions agree with TRBD1. Germline-derived CDR1 and CDR2 are SNHLY and FYNNEI. With 4 bases clipped from V and 3 bases from J, the junction kept 4 bases outside the gene matches. This CDR3 contains 15 residues. In DNA, the CDR3 is TGTGCCAGCAGTGGACAGGGGGTGGTCAAAAACATTCAGTACTTC. This gives the protein CASSGQGVVKNIQYF.

This chain links TRBV7-3 with TRBJ2-1, with 9 bases aligning to TRBD2. Germline CDR1 is SGHTA and CDR2 is FQGTGA. V dropped 1 base and J dropped 9; count of bases not matched to a gene: 7. The CDR3 contains 15 residues. CDR3 loop: CASSLMGGGAGEQFF. For the CDR3, the DNA is TGTGCCAGCAGCTTAATGGGCGGGGGGGCAGGTGAGCAGTTCTTC.